The entry that follows covers one T cell receptor (beta chain) sequence. Its antigen is not identified. The source of the sample is a study of a mutant IDH1 vaccine in newly diagnosed glioma. At the level of the study: Earlier care involved radiotherapy, temozolomide, or both, and the majority received both.

Profiled with immunoSEQ multiplex PCR; TCRdb holds only in-frame clones, not every one. The sample shows roughly 25,000 clones, around 76% of them seen only once. Time point: week 47, end of study. All doses held 300 ug of mutant IDH1 20-mer peptide, with topical imiquimod. Donor diagnoses consisted of new WHO grade 3 or 4 IDH1-mutant, ATRX-lost astrocytomas. Trimming left V 6 bases short and J 7 bases short, with 12 bases between. This CDR3 has 13 amino acids. The germline V gene has CDR1 ENHRY and CDR2 SYGVKD. Sequenced material: PBMCs, taken from a glioma patient whose treatment included an IDH1 peptide vaccine. This sequence was found in a man between 35 and 55 years old with glioma. Some clones in this sample may be carry-over from other donors' samples. This chain joins TRBV10-3 and TRBJ2-2, with unresolved D. The CDR3 DNA reads TGTGCCATCAGGGAGATTGAAGGCGGGGAGCTGTTTTTT. As protein: CAIREIEGGELFF.